The present TCR beta chain was sequenced within a study of T cell repertoires in cytomegalovirus infection. Whole-study context: A matching HLA type, together with CMV infection, was signaled by public TCR beta signatures. Study findings and constraints: Within the response measured ex vivo, HLA-C-restricted CMV-specific TCR beta clonotypes were dominant. Accumulated public TCR beta family frequency recognized individuals carrying CMV together with the relevant HLA.

V gave up 2 bases and J gave up 4 bases, with 8 bases separating them. This CDR3 comprises 13 residues. In germline, CDR1 is SGHTA, CDR2 FQGNSA. Many counts were recorded for this clonotype. The antigen is unknown. TCRdb recomputed calls from the reads with MiXCR, one row per CDR3 protein. The data show 90,000 to 130,000 distinct CDR3 sequences, around 9.1% seen once. This chain links TRBV7-2 with TRBJ1-2; D uncertain. Sequencing used PBMCs, sequenced either directly or after in vitro stimulation (not recorded which). The clonotype was recovered from a human donor in good health (CMV status not recorded). Some clones in this sample may be carry-over from other donors' samples. CDR3 amino acids: CASSLWQSYGYTF. The CDR3 bases are TGTGCCAGCAGCTTATGGCAGTCCTATGGCTACACCTTC.